Presented here are 23 T cell receptor beta chains from one specimen sequenced in a study of cytomegalovirus exposure and HLA in healthy donors. A multiplex PCR was run with 60 Vbeta primers and 13 Jbeta primers. Produced via immunoSEQ multiplex PCR; TCRdb's table is partial and in-frame only. The sample lists fewer than 120,000 clones, 80% to 85% occurring once. What was sequenced was PBMCs. Source of these receptors: a woman aged 60-70 years in good health and CMV-seropositive.

The gene calls are TRBV19 and TRBJ1-1; D call uncertain. V was cut by 3 bases and J by 2 bases, with 10 bases left in between. The CDR3 runs 14 residues. Germline lookup yields CDR1 LNHDA and CDR2 SQIVND (reference sequence). The CDR3, as DNA: TGTGCCAGTAGTATTTATGGCACCAACACTGAAGCTTTCTTT. It yields the protein CASSIYGTNTEAFF.

V gene TRBV19 combines with J gene TRBJ2-5; 8 nucleotides align to TRBD1. V shed 4 bases and J 6 bases; nucleotides not matched to a gene: 4. The CDR3 is 13 residues long. Per germline, CDR1 LNHDA and CDR2 SQIVND (reference sequence). The CDR3 bases are TGTGCCAGTAGTACAGGACAGGGTAAGACCCAGTACTTC. It is translated as CASSTGQGKTQYF.

This clone is judged medium-sized. This chain connects TRBV11-3 to TRBJ2-2, with TRBD2 matching 7 bases. V shed 4 bases and J 3 bases; nucleotides not matched to a gene: 11. Germline V gives CDR1 SGHNT, CDR2 YENEEA. The CDR3 runs 17 residues. In DNA form, the CDR3 reads TGTGCCAGCAGCTGGGGGGAGGGCACGGGGCACACCGGGGAGCTGTTTTTT. It encodes CASSWGEGTGHTGELFF.

J is TRBJ2-7 and V is TRBV14; maybe TRBD1 (5 bases). V was cut by 3 bases and J by 2 bases, with 14 bases left in between. CDR1 SGHDN and CDR2 FVKESK come from the germline V gene. The CDR3 sequence is 15 residues long. The CDR3 sequence: CASSQWTIPPYEQYF. The CDR3 DNA reads TGTGCCAGCAGCCAGTGGACAATACCCCCCTACGAGCAGTACTTC.

The chain is built from TRBV7-6 and TRBJ2-1; 13 bases match TRBD2. The CDR3 is made up of 16 amino acids. J gave up 11 bases and V 1 base, and 8 bases lay outside the gene matches. CDR1 and CDR2 (germline): SGHVS, FNYEAQ. The CDR3 DNA is TGTGCCAGCAGCTTAGAAACTAGCGGGGGGGGATGGCAGCAGTTCTTC. Its translation: CASSLETSGGGWQQFF. The whole variable domain, filled in from reference TRBV7-6 and TRBJ2-1, reads GAGVSQSPRYKVTKRGQDVALRCDPISGHVSLYWYRQALGQGPEFLTYFNYEAQQDKSGLPNDRFSAERPEGSISTLTIQRTEQRDSAMYRCASSLETSGGGWQQFFGPGTRLTVL.

This clone was counted between two and nine times. The chain couples TRBV7-2 to TRBJ2-1; 10 positions agree with TRBD2. CDR1 is SGHTA and CDR2 is FQGNSA in the germline V gene. V gave up 5 bases and J gave up 0 bases; unmatched junction bases: 4. CDR3 size: 16 residues. CDR3 residues: CASSKSSGGSYNEQFF. The CDR3 nucleotides read TGTGCCAGCAGCAAATCTAGCGGGGGCTCCTACAATGAGCAGTTCTTC.

The chain combines TRBV28 with TRBJ2-1, with 7 bases fitting TRBD2. From germline, CDR1 is MDHEN and CDR2 SYDVKM. This CDR3 has 16 amino acids. Trimming at V came to 3 bases and at J to 2 bases, leaving 7 bases not matched to a gene. CDR3 in DNA: TGTGCCAGCAGTTTCGCAGGCGGGGGTACCTACAATGAGCAGTTCTTC. This gives the protein CASSFAGGGTYNEQFF. Full variable domain (rest looked up from reference TRBV28 and TRBJ2-1): DVKVTQSSRYLVKRTGEKVFLECVQDMDHENMFWYRQDPGLGLRLIYFSYDVKMKEKGDIPEGYSVSREKKERFSLILESASTNQTSMYLCASSFAGGGTYNEQFFGPGTRLTVL.

This clone was recorded a few times. The chain employs TRBV27 and TRBJ1-1; a possible D gene is TRBD1 (5 bases). The CDR3 has 15 amino acids. V was clipped by 4 bases and J by 4 bases, with 16 bases between them. The V gene's germline CDR1 is MNHEY and CDR2 SMNVEV (reference sequence). CDR3 coding DNA: TGTGCCAGCAGTTACGCTTTCGGAGGGGCCACTGAAGCTTTCTTT. Its protein is CASSYAFGGATEAFF.

The CDR3 region is CASSEYGHPGNSPLHF. CDR3 coding DNA: TGTGCCAGCAGTGAATACGGACACCCCGGGAATTCACCCCTCCACTTT. This chain uses TRBV6-1 with TRBJ1-6; a weak D match, TRBD1 (5 bases). This CDR3 has 16 residues. The V and J ends lost 2 bases and 7 bases respectively, with 15 bases between them. In germline, CDR1 is MNHNS, CDR2 SASEGT.

This sequence joins TRBV9 and TRBJ2-7, with 12 bases identical to TRBD1. The germline V gene has CDR1 SGDLS and CDR2 YYNGEE. The CDR3 consists of 15 residues. Trimming at V came to 3 bases and at J to 5 bases, leaving 6 bases not matched to a gene. Here the CDR3 DNA reads TGTGCCAGCAGCGCTGGGACAGGGGGCGCGGACGAGCAGTACTTC. It specifies CASSAGTGGADEQYF.

About this clone itself: Within the sample, other DNA sequences also encode this same CDR3. CDR3 sequence reads: CASSLVGGANEKLFF. CDR3 nucleotide sequence: TGCGCCAGCAGCTTGGTTGGGGGGGCTAATGAAAAACTGTTTTTT. The chain uses TRBV5-1 and TRBJ1-4; tentatively, D is TRBD1 (5 bases). Germline CDR1 reads SGHRS; CDR2 reads YFSETQ. The CDR3 covers 15 residues. Trimming shortened V by 0 bases and J by 3 bases, and 9 bases separated the two germline ends.

The chain combines TRBV28 with TRBJ2-2; possibly TRBD2 for D (7 bases). CDR3 size: 13 residues. Trimming took 9 bases from V and 4 from J, leaving 12 bases between them. Germline CDR1 MDHEN, CDR2 SYDVKM. The CDR3 sequence: CASLRGGTGELFF. The CDR3, as DNA: TGTGCCAGTTTGAGGGGGGGCACCGGGGAGCTGTTTTTT.

This clone occurred once. The genes are TRBV19 and TRBJ2-3; 14 bases are shared with TRBD2. Germline V gives CDR1 LNHDA, CDR2 SQIVND (reference sequence). This CDR3 comprises 18 residues. Trimming removed 4 bases from V and 2 bases from J; junction bases left unmatched: 8. Here the CDR3 DNA reads TGTGCCAGTAGTAACTACGGGACTAGCGGGAGTATCACAGATACGCAGTATTTT. This codes for CASSNYGTSGSITDTQYF.

The chain couples TRBV4-2 to TRBJ2-1; perhaps TRBD2 as D (6 bases). CDR1 LGHNA and CDR2 YNFKEQ come from the germline V gene. The CDR3 is 13 amino acids. Trimming stripped 0 bases from V and 10 bases from J, with 10 bases between. CDR3 DNA sequence: TGTGCCAGCAGCCAAGAGGGGGGTTCAGAGCAGTTCTTC. It specifies CASSQEGGSEQFF.

This rearrangement joins TRBV7-9 to TRBJ2-1; 9 bases are a match to TRBD1. There are 15 residues in the CDR3. Germline V CDR1 and CDR2: SEHNR, FQNEAQ (reference sequence). Trimming removed 3 bases from V and 8 bases from J; junction bases left unmatched: 8. The CDR3 sequence is CASSFSGTGIDEQFF. DNA of the CDR3: TGTGCCAGCAGCTTCTCCGGGACAGGGATCGATGAGCAGTTCTTC.

This clone was seen a handful of times. The V and J genes are TRBV5-1 and TRBJ2-7; 10 bases align to TRBD1. After removal of 4 bases from V and 5 bases from J, the junction contained 6 bases not matched to a gene. The CDR3 consists of 14 residues. Germline lookup yields CDR1 SGHRS and CDR2 YFSETQ. The CDR3 DNA sequence: TGCGCCAGCAGCCGGGACAGGGGTTTCGACGAGCAGTACTTC. Translated: CASSRDRGFDEQYF.

Only one count was recorded for this clone. One end of the junction does not line up with germline, which may come from a read error. The chain carries TRBV7-9 and TRBJ1-2; 8 bases line up with TRBD1. The CDR3 has 12 residues. CDR1 is SEHNR and CDR2 is FQNEAQ in the germline V gene (reference sequence). For the CDR3, the DNA is TGTTCCAGCAGCCGGACAGGGAATGGCTACACCTTC. Encoded protein: CSSSRTGNGYTF.

The J gene is TRBJ2-5, the V gene TRBV15; D is possibly TRBD1 (6 bases). The DNA end is a closer match to TRBJ2-7, so the J assignment may be wrong. CDR1 is LNHNV, CDR2 YYDKDF, per germline (reference sequence). There are 17 residues in the CDR3. In nucleotides, the CDR3 is TGTGCCACCAGCACATACCTAACCGCAGGGGAAAGCGACGAGCAGTACTTC. It is translated as CATSTYLTAGESDEQYF.

This chain joins TRBV5-4 and TRBJ2-1; D is perhaps TRBD2 (6 bases). CDR3 length: 13 amino acids. CDR1 and CDR2 from the germline V gene are SGHNT and YYREEE (reference sequence). The V gene lost 0 bases and the J gene lost 12 bases, with 13 bases spanning the gap. The CDR3, as DNA: TGTGCCAGCAGCTTGGAACTAGCAATAGCGCAGTTCTTC. It encodes CASSLELAIAQFF.

V is TRBV10-3 and J is TRBJ1-6, with 8 bases matching TRBD1. V trimming: 3 bases; J trimming: 9 bases; junction bases outside the gene matches: 10. Germline V lookup: CDR1 ENHRY, CDR2 SYGVKD. The CDR3 runs to 16 residues. The CDR3 protein is CAISDGQGVISSPLHF. CDR3 DNA: TGTGCCATCAGTGACGGACAGGGCGTGATAAGTTCACCCCTCCACTTT.

The rearrangement links TRBV7-3 to TRBJ2-7; perhaps TRBD1 as D (5 bases). Germline V lookup: CDR1 SGHTA, CDR2 FQGTGA. The V end lost 5 bases, the J end lost 3 bases, and 17 bases lay between the germline ends. The CDR3 is made up of 15 amino acids. CDR3 region: CASSPDSQPFYEQYF. The CDR3 DNA is TGTGCCAGCAGCCCCGACAGTCAACCCTTCTACGAGCAGTACTTC.

The DNA for the CDR3 is TGTGCCAGTAGTCGAGGACAGTCGCGTAGCAATCAGCCCCAGCATTTT. It is translated as CASSRGQSRSNQPQHF. The V call is TRBV19, the J call TRBJ1-5, with D possibly matching TRBD1 (6 bases). V lost 5 bases to trimming and J lost 0 bases, with 14 bases between them. The germline V gene has CDR1 LNHDA and CDR2 SQIVND (reference sequence). This CDR3 has 16 residues.

This rearrangement joins TRBV7-9 to TRBJ2-7; no firm D call. This CDR3 is 13 amino acids long. The germline V gene has CDR1 SEHNR and CDR2 FQNEAQ (reference sequence). V dropped 1 base and J dropped 3 bases, with 7 bases sitting between them. As DNA, the CDR3 is TGTGCCAGCAGCTTAGATCGACTCTACGAGCAGTACTTC. Translated, it gives CASSLDRLYEQYF.